The 28 T cell receptor beta chains listed next were all sequenced from one sample in a study of blood T cell repertoires in COVID-19. Assay used: immunoSEQ multiplex PCR; TCRdb lists only in-frame clones, some missing. The sample consists of 84,000 or so clones, over 75% of them appearing once. The sample was peripheral blood. The source of these receptors is a human donor in a cohort sampled during active COVID-19.

The V call is TRBV10-3, the J call TRBJ2-1; D unclear. Between the trimmed V and J ends, which lost 1 base and 6 bases, there was a span of 4 bases. The CDR3 is made up of 12 amino acids. CDR1 and CDR2 (germline): ENHRY, SYGVKD. DNA for the CDR3: TGTGCCATCAGTGAGTACTCCAATGAGCAGTTCTTC. It translates to CAISEYSNEQFF.

V gene TRBV7-8 combines with J gene TRBJ2-2; TRBD1 matches 10 bases. Germline-derived CDR1 and CDR2 are SGHVS and FQNEAQ. The CDR3 runs 16 residues. The ends lost 4 bases at V and 1 base at J; junction bases unmatched: 3. CDR3 protein: CASSSRTGGNTGELFF. The CDR3 nucleotides read TGTGCCAGCAGCTCGCGGACAGGGGGGAACACCGGGGAGCTGTTTTTT.

J is TRBJ1-6 and V is TRBV21-1. TRBV21-1 is assigned pseudogene status. This CDR3 contains 15 residues. The CDR3 loop reads CASSKAEVYNSPLHF. The CDR3 nucleotides are TGTGCCAGCAGCAAAGCAGAGGTTTATAATTCACCCCTCCACTTT.

This chain links TRBV5-1 with TRBJ2-1; D is unclear. With 4 bases removed from V and 8 bases from J, the gap between germline ends came to 13 bases. The CDR3 is 13 amino acids. Germline V lookup: CDR1 SGHRS, CDR2 YFSETQ. CDR3 amino acids: CASSPPVRDEQFF. CDR3 bases: TGCGCCAGCAGCCCCCCGGTCCGCGATGAGCAGTTCTTC.

This chain connects TRBV7-3 to TRBJ1-2; 9 bases map to TRBD1. This CDR3 contains 14 residues. Germline V CDR1 and CDR2: SGHTA, FQGTGA. After removal of 5 bases from V and 7 bases from J, the junction contained 8 bases not matched to a gene. CDR3 region: CASSMFGTGSGYTF. The CDR3 DNA follows: TGTGCCAGCAGCATGTTTGGGACAGGGAGTGGCTACACCTTC.

This clone showed up just a few times. This chain links TRBV5-4 with TRBJ1-1, with D perhaps TRBD1 (6 bases). The CDR3 runs 17 residues. Trimming removed 10 bases from V and 0 bases from J, with 25 bases in between. CDR1 and CDR2 from the germline V gene are SGHNT and YYREEE (reference sequence). As DNA, the CDR3 is TGTGCCGCCGGGGCTAGGGGCAAGGGGGTTTTGAACACTGAAGCTTTCTTT. This codes for CAAGARGKGVLNTEAFF. The full variable domain, in which reference TRBV5-4 and TRBJ1-1 provide the parts outside the CDR3, is ETGVTQSPTHLIKTRGQQVTLRCSSQSGHNTVSWYQQALGQGPQFIFQYYREEENGRGNFPPRFSGLQFPNYSSELNVNALELDDSALYLCAAGARGKGVLNTEAFFGQGTRLTVV.

The chain employs TRBV5-1 and TRBJ1-4; TRBD1 aligns across 9 bases. Germline V CDR1 and CDR2: SGHRS, YFSETQ. The CDR3 runs to 15 residues. Germline trimming cut 4 bases from V and 10 bases from J; bases unmatched to any gene: 11. CDR3 DNA: TGCGCCAGCAGCCTTCCGGGACAGGGACTCTCAAAACTGTTTTTT. It specifies CASSLPGQGLSKLFF.

The count of this clone is one. The rearrangement links TRBV2 to TRBJ2-3, with D possibly matching TRBD2 (6 bases). In germline, CDR1 is SNHLY, CDR2 FYNNEI. The CDR3 is 14 amino acids. V was cut by 8 bases and J by 0 bases, with 12 bases left in between. CDR3 bases: TGTGCCAGCGGAGGGGCGTCGAGCACAGATACGCAGTATTTT. Its protein is CASGGASSTDTQYF.

This chain joins TRBV5-1 and TRBJ2-7, with D uncertain. The CDR3 consists of 13 residues. Germline V gene data show CDR1 as SGHRS and CDR2 as YFSETQ. Trimming removed 5 bases at V and 0 bases at J, with 9 bases between. The CDR3 coding sequence is TGCGCCAGCAGAGAACAGTTCTCCTACGAGCAGTACTTC. Protein: CASREQFSYEQYF.

The chain carries TRBV5-6 and TRBJ2-7, with TRBD1 matching 9 bases. Germline CDR1 reads SGHDT; CDR2 reads YYEEEE. After removal of 0 bases from V and 3 bases from J, the junction contained 7 bases not matched to a gene. The length of the CDR3 is 16 residues. Written as DNA, the CDR3 is TGTGCCAGCAGCTTGGGGCCGGGACAGGGCATCTACGAGCAGTACTTC. The encoded protein is CASSLGPGQGIYEQYF.

The chain uses TRBV11-2 and TRBJ2-1, with 9 nucleotides matching TRBD2. This CDR3 has 15 amino acids. After removal of 2 bases from V and 9 bases from J, the junction contained 8 bases not matched to a gene. Germline assignment: CDR1 SGHAT and CDR2 FQNNGV. For the CDR3, the DNA is TGTGCCAGCAGCTTATGGCGGGGGGGCCCTCTTGAGCAGTTCTTC. This gives the protein CASSLWRGGPLEQFF. Full variable domain (missing parts from reference TRBV11-2 and TRBJ2-1): EAGVAQSPRYKIIEKRQSVAFWCNPISGHATLYWYQQILGQGPKLLIQFQNNGVVDDSQLPKDRFSAERLKGVDSTLKIQPAKLEDSAVYLCASSLWRGGPLEQFFGPGTRLTVL.

In its sample, this clone was seen a few times. The chain has TRBV18 and TRBJ2-7; D perhaps matches TRBD2 (5 bases). The CDR3 has 15 amino acids. Looked up from germline, CDR1 is KGHSH and CDR2 is LQKENI. Between the trimmed V and J ends, which lost 4 bases and 2 bases, there was a span of 15 bases. The CDR3 sequence: CASSRLAGVTYEQYF. DNA for the CDR3: TGTGCCAGCTCACGGCTAGCCGGGGTTACCTACGAGCAGTACTTC.

V usage is TRBV3-1 (or the pseudogene TRBV3-2) and J usage is TRBJ2-1; 10 bases agree with TRBD2. Germline values: CDR1 LGHDT, CDR2 YNNKEL (reference sequence). This CDR3 spans 15 amino acids. With 5 bases clipped from V and 6 bases from J, the junction kept 7 bases outside the gene matches. The CDR3 protein is CASSLSGTSVNEQFF. CDR3 DNA: TGTGCCAGCAGCTTAAGCGGGACTAGCGTCAATGAGCAGTTCTTC.

The chain recombines TRBV29-1 with TRBJ2-3; 7 bases are a match to TRBD2. The CDR3 covers 15 residues. Germline CDR1 reads SQVTM; CDR2 reads ANQGSEA. The ends lost 3 bases at V and 1 base at J; junction bases unmatched: 7. This chain's CDR3 is CSVDGHAGGTDTQYF. The CDR3 nucleotides read TGCAGCGTTGATGGCCACGCGGGAGGCACAGATACGCAGTATTTT.

This clone was observed a single time. J is TRBJ1-6 and V is TRBV7-8; D call uncertain. This CDR3 has 19 amino acids. V lost 1 base to trimming and J lost 4 bases, with 20 bases between them. Per the germline V gene, CDR1 is SGHVS and CDR2 is FQNEAQ. The CDR3 DNA is TGTGCCAGCAGCTTAGAGGCGGCGGGCGGCAGCAGTTATAATTCACCCCTCCACTTT. It encodes CASSLEAAGGSSYNSPLHF. Full variable domain (outside the CDR3, taken from reference TRBV7-8 and TRBJ1-6): GAGVSQSPRYKVAKRGQDVALRCDPISGHVSLFWYQQALGQGPEFLTYFQNEAQLDKSGLPSDRFFAERPEGSVSTLKIQRTQQEDSAVYLCASSLEAAGGSSYNSPLHFGNGTRLTVT.

The chain carries TRBV27 and TRBJ1-2, with 8 bases that match TRBD1. The V segment lost 5 bases and the J segment 4 bases; nucleotides outside the gene matches: 3. The CDR3 loop spans 13 amino acids. Germline V gene lookup returns CDR1 MNHEY and CDR2 SMNVEV (reference sequence). For the CDR3, the DNA is TGTGCCAGCAGTGGAACAGGGGGCTATGGCTACACCTTC. Residues: CASSGTGGYGYTF.

This chain joins TRBV6-2 or TRBV6-3 and TRBJ1-5; D is possibly TRBD1 (5 bases). From germline, CDR1 is MNHEY and CDR2 SVGEGT. V shed 0 bases and J shed 0 bases, with 18 bases lying between them. This CDR3 spans 19 amino acids. The CDR3 DNA follows: TGTGCCAGCAGTTACTCGCCAGGGTCCAGTTCGTATAGCAATCAGCCCCAGCATTTT. Protein product: CASSYSPGSSSYSNQPQHF.

The CDR3 DNA reads as TGTGCCAGCAGCAGAGGTTTAACTAGCGGGGGCCTCTACGAGCAGTACTTC. It translates to CASSRGLTSGGLYEQYF. The rearrangement links TRBV5-4 to TRBJ2-7, with TRBD2 matching 11 bases. Germline loops: CDR1 SGHNT, CDR2 YYREEE (reference sequence). The CDR3 spans 17 residues. The junction had 12 bases not matched to a gene; V was cut back by 4 bases and J by 3 bases.

This clone was seen a single time. The V and J genes are TRBV5-1 and TRBJ1-2; D gene unclear. V gave up 0 bases and J gave up 0 bases, with 6 bases separating them. The CDR3 extends over 14 amino acids. Germline CDR1 reads SGHRS; CDR2 reads YFSETQ. Written as DNA, the CDR3 is TGCGCCAGCAGCTTGGGGCCACCTAACTATGGCTACACCTTC. Amino acids: CASSLGPPNYGYTF.

Only a few counts were recorded for this clone. The chain carries TRBV28 and TRBJ2-7; D perhaps matches TRBD1 (6 bases). The CDR3 loop spans 12 amino acids. V was clipped by 11 bases and J by 2 bases, with 13 bases between them. CDR1 is MDHEN and CDR2 is SYDVKM in the germline V gene. In DNA form, the CDR3 reads TGTGCCTCGGGACCAGGGGCCTACGAGCAGTACTTC. This encodes CASGPGAYEQYF.

The chain has TRBV3-1 (or the pseudogene TRBV3-2) and TRBJ1-2, with D hard to call. The CDR3 runs 14 residues. Trimming took off 2 bases at V and 3 bases at J, with 10 bases between the two ends. Germline V CDR1 and CDR2: LGHDT, YNNKEL (reference sequence). In DNA form, the CDR3 reads TGTGCCAGCAGCCAACTAACTAGGCACTATGGCTACACCTTC. Translated, it gives CASSQLTRHYGYTF.

This clone was picked up one time. The chain has TRBV20-1 and TRBJ1-2, with 7 bases matching TRBD1. V lost 3 bases and J lost 7; bases outside the gene matches: 5. This CDR3 spans 12 amino acids. Germline-derived CDR1 and CDR2 are DFQATT and SNEGSKA (reference sequence). Here the CDR3 reads CSASRQGAGYTF. The CDR3 region has the DNA TGCAGTGCTAGTCGACAGGGCGCTGGCTACACCTTC.

This clone occurred a few times. The genes are TRBV11-2 and TRBJ2-5, with a weak D call TRBD1 (7 bases). Trimming stripped 5 bases from V and 4 bases from J, with 14 bases between. The germline gives CDR1 SGHAT, CDR2 FQNNGV. The CDR3 contains 14 residues. The CDR3 spells CASSLRGTVETQYF. The DNA of the CDR3 is TGTGCCAGCAGCCTCCGGGGGACAGTAGAGACCCAGTACTTC.

The chain employs TRBV5-1 and TRBJ1-1; D is perhaps TRBD1 (6 bases). V dropped 4 bases and J dropped 1 base, with 11 bases sitting between them. Germline V gene lookup returns CDR1 SGHRS and CDR2 YFSETQ. The CDR3 is 14 amino acids. CDR3 DNA sequence: TGCGCCAGCAGCATGGGGGGCTCGAACACTGAAGCTTTCTTT. This codes for CASSMGGSNTEAFF.

The V gene is TRBV7-3, the J gene TRBJ2-5, with TRBD2 identical over 8 bases. CDR3 length: 14 amino acids. CDR1 is SGHTA and CDR2 is FQGTGA in the germline V gene. J gave up 5 bases and V 5 bases, and 7 bases lay outside the gene matches. The CDR3 nucleotides read TGTGCCAGCAGCCCGGGGGGGTCAGGCGAGACCCAGTACTTC. It yields the protein CASSPGGSGETQYF.

The table lists this clone with a count of one. The chain couples TRBV6-5 to TRBJ2-5, with TRBD2 matching over 10 bases. V lost 2 bases to trimming and J lost 1 base; unmatched junction nucleotides: 4. CDR1 and CDR2 from the germline V gene are MNHEY and SVGAGI. The CDR3 spans 16 residues. CDR3 loop: CASSYGPSGGQETQYF. The CDR3 DNA reads as TGTGCCAGCAGTTACGGGCCTAGCGGGGGCCAAGAGACCCAGTACTTC.

This clone was seen more than once but under ten times. The V and J genes are TRBV7-2 and TRBJ1-5; D unclear. There are 16 residues in the CDR3. Germline V gives CDR1 SGHTA, CDR2 FQGNSA. Deletions cut 0 bases from V and 7 bases from J, with 16 bases between. The CDR3 nucleotides are TGTGCCAGCAGCTTAGCGGCAAGCGGGATGGGACAGCCCCAGCATTTT. Translated: CASSLAASGMGQPQHF.

The chain carries TRBV18 and TRBJ1-3, with a tentative D call TRBD1 (5 bases). The CDR3 is 16 residues long. V was pared by 4 bases and J by 4 bases, with 17 bases between. From germline, CDR1 is KGHSH and CDR2 LQKENI. Here the CDR3 DNA reads TGTGCCAGCTCACGACACCCGCCAGGGTCAGGAAACACCATATATTTT. As protein: CASSRHPPGSGNTIYF.